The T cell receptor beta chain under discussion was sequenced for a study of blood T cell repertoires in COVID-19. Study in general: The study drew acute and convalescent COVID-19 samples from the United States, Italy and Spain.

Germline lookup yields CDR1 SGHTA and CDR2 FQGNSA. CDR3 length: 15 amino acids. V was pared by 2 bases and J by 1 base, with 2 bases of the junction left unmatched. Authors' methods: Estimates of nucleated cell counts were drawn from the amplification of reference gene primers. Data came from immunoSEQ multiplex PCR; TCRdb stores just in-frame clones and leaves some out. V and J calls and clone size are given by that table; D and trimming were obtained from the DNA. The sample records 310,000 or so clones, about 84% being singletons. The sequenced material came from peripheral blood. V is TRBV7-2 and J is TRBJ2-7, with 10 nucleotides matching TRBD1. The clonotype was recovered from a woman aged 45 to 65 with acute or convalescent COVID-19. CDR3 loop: CASSLMGQGSYEQYF. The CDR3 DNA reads TGTGCCAGCAGCTTAATGGGACAGGGGTCCTACGAGCAGTACTTC.